This T cell receptor (beta chain) was sequenced in a study of shared clonotypes between healthy human individuals. Turning to the study itself: Donors consisted of two women and three men between 18 and 49.

Germline V gene data show CDR1 as DFQATT and CDR2 as SNEGSKA (reference sequence). V dropped 8 bases and J dropped 7 bases, with 12 bases sitting between them. This CDR3 is 11 amino acids long. Findings and caveats of the study: Of the naive CD4 clonotypes, around 5% were shared across a handful of donors.

Remarks on this clone: What it binds is unknown.

The study enrolled healthy HIV-negative adults without recent acute infections or vaccinations as donors. It was at deep level that the assay was run. Measured with immunoSEQ multiplex PCR; TCRdb has only the in-frame clones, and not every one. This sample has about 680,000 clones, with 72% found just once. The chain joins TRBV20-1 to TRBJ2-1; D is uncertain. This TCR came from a woman in her 30s in good health. Material for sequencing was memory CD4+ T cells sorted from blood. Indicated subset: CD45RA-negative fraction. CDR3 region: CSPHLGNEQFF. CDR3 nucleotide sequence: TGCAGTCCCCATTTGGGTAATGAGCAGTTCTTC.